This TCR beta chain stems from a study of cytomegalovirus exposure and HLA in healthy donors. Study-wide findings and caveats: In the 130 or so validation repertoires, a later analysis found that first-cohort TCR clusters tended to co-occur. TCR beta chains numbering more than 150 were designated cytomegalovirus-associated.

Using immunoSEQ multiplex PCR, the repertoire was profiled, and TCRdb retains in-frame clones only, with some absent. The sample has approximately 70,000 clones, 85% to 95% seen once. In regard to this clone: The antigen remains unidentified.

Germline assignment: CDR1 MDHEN and CDR2 SYDVKM. Unmatched junction bases numbered 15, after V lost 5 bases and J lost 9 bases. This CDR3 contains 16 residues. The receptor comes from a woman younger than 30 in good health and CMV-seronegative. Input material: PBMCs. The chain is built from TRBV28 and TRBJ1-3, with 8 bases identical to TRBD1. In nucleotides, the CDR3 is TGTGCCAGCAGTCCCGGACAGGGTCCATTGGGTGGCACCATATATTTT. Amino acids: CASSPGQGPLGGTIYF.